A selection of T cell receptor beta chains follows, all from one sample in a study of blood T cell repertoires in COVID-19. Sequencing was performed with immunoSEQ multiplex PCR; in TCRdb, only in-frame clones are kept and a portion is missing. Of some 240,000 clones listed, 65% to 90% are singletons. Sequencing was carried out using peripheral blood. The receptor source for this set is a woman between 40 and 50 years old who had recovered from COVID-19. Both conserved end residues are part of each CDR3. The D gene is left open where the match is weak. Part of the rows lack a size; the others show once, few, many or a class for expanded clones.

J gene	D gene	V gene	clone size	CDR3 DNA	CDR3 protein
TRBJ1-6	NA	TRBV4-3	once	TGCGCCAGCAGCCAAGGATCAGGGACCCTCCACTTT	CASSQGSGTLHF
TRBJ2-7	TRBD1	TRBV18	few	TGTGCCAGCTCCTCGGGACAGGAGGGGGAGCAGTACTTC	CASSSGQEGEQYF
TRBJ1-1	NA	TRBV6-6	once	TGTGCCAGCAGTTGGAACGGGGGAGACACTGAAGCTTTCTTT	CASSWNGGDTEAFF
TRBJ2-7	TRBD1	TRBV5-1	NA	TGCGCCAGCAGCTTGGCCGTCGGGAATCAGGGGGCTTACGAGCAGTACTTC	CASSLAVGNQGAYEQYF
TRBJ2-2	TRBD2	TRBV3-1/TRBV3-2	NA	TGTGCCAGCAGCCATTGGGGACTAGCGGGCTTCACCGGGGAGCTGTTTTTT	CASSHWGLAGFTGELFF
TRBJ2-3	TRBD1	TRBV7-2	NA	TGTGCCAGCAGCTTGGGACAGAGTTTCGATACGCAGTATTTT	CASSLGQSFDTQYF
TRBJ1-1	NA	TRBV6-5	NA	TGTGCCAGCACTTCATGGGGGGGGCGGACTGAAGCTTTCTTT	CASTSWGGRTEAFF
TRBJ2-5	TRBD1	TRBV18	few	TGTGCCAGCACAAGGGGGCTGCGGGAGACCCAGTACTTC	CASTRGLRETQYF
TRBJ2-1	NA	TRBV10-3	NA	TGTGCCATCAGTGAGTCGGGTAGCCATGAGCAGTTCTTC	CAISESGSHEQFF
TRBJ1-2	TRBD1	TRBV11-2	NA	TGTGCCAGCAGCTCCTCAGTGGAGACCGGGACAGACTATGGCTACACCTTC	CASSSSVETGTDYGYTF
TRBJ1-1	NA	TRBV11-2	NA	TGTGCCAGCAGCTTTACCGGGGTGAACACTGAAGCTTTCTTT	CASSFTGVNTEAFF
TRBJ1-6	NA	TRBV7-2	NA	TGTGCCAGCAGCCCCCTAGGTATTTCGGGGAATTCACCCCTCCACTTT	CASSPLGISGNSPLHF
TRBJ2-2	NA	TRBV19	NA	TGTGCCAGTAGTTCGACCCGGGGCGGGGAGCTGTTTTTT	CASSSTRGGELFF
TRBJ2-1	TRBD1	TRBV11-2	NA	TGTGCCAGCAGCTCCCGAGGGACAGGGTTACCGAATGAGCAGTTCTTC	CASSSRGTGLPNEQFF
TRBJ2-5	NA	TRBV28	NA	TGTGCCAGCAGTCAGATAGAGACCCAGTACTTC	CASSQIETQYF
TRBJ1-5	NA	TRBV19	NA	TGTGCCATAGGGGCCAGGGCCAATCAGCCCCAGCATTTT	CAIGARANQPQHF
TRBJ1-5	NA	TRBV20-1	NA	TGCAGTGCTAGTAGGCAGTACAGCCCCCAGCATTTT	CSASRQYSPQHF
TRBJ2-5	TRBD2	TRBV25-1	NA	TGTGCCAGCAGTACCCAGCGGGGGGGCGGTGAGACCCAGTACTTC	CASSTQRGGGETQYF
TRBJ1-2	NA	TRBV29-1	NA	TGCAGCGTGGACAAACTTAACTATGGCTACACCTTC	CSVDKLNYGYTF
TRBJ1-2	TRBD1	TRBV6-2/TRBV6-3	NA	TGTGCCAGCAGCGGCCTTGAAACAGGGGGCAACTATGGCTACACCTTC	CASSGLETGGNYGYTF
TRBJ1-6	TRBD1	TRBV3-1/TRBV3-2	NA	TGTGCCAGCAGCCAAGATTACCCCGGGAGAGGGGGCTCTAATTCACCCCTCCACTTT	CASSQDYPGRGGSNSPLHF
TRBJ2-3	NA	TRBV4-1	NA	TGCGCCAGCAGCCAAGATTCGACCGGGACAAACACAGATACGCAGTATTTT	CASSQDSTGTNTDTQYF
TRBJ1-1	NA	TRBV7-9	NA	TGTGCCAGCAGCTTACAGGGGTCCACTGAAGCTTTCTTT	CASSLQGSTEAFF
TRBJ2-5	TRBD1	TRBV19	NA	TGTGCCAGTAGTAATTGGACAGGGAGAGAGACCCAGTACTTC	CASSNWTGRETQYF
TRBJ2-2	NA	TRBV7-4	NA	TGTGCCAGCATTATCATCCGGGGAGAGGTCACCGGGGAGCTGTTTTTT	CASIIIRGEVTGELFF
TRBJ2-2	TRBD2	TRBV7-6	few	TGTGCCAGCAGCTTAGAGGCTAGCGGGGGTTCCGGGGAGCTGTTTTTT	CASSLEASGGSGELFF
TRBJ1-2	TRBD1	TRBV2	NA	TGTGCCAGCAGGGCCGGGACAGGGGACTATGGCTACACCTTC	CASRAGTGDYGYTF
TRBJ2-7	TRBD1	TRBV20-1	NA	TGCAGTGCCCCGGACAGGGGCGAGCAGTACTTC	CSAPDRGEQYF
TRBJ1-5	TRBD1	TRBV19	NA	TGTGCCAGTAGTACAACCGGGACAGGGGGCTATCTGCCCCAGCATTTT	CASSTTGTGGYLPQHF
TRBJ2-7	TRBD1	TRBV10-2	once	TGCGCCAGCGCCCTGAACAGGGGGAACGAGCAGTACTTC	CASALNRGNEQYF
TRBJ2-2	TRBD1	TRBV5-1	NA	TGCGCCAGCAGCAAAGGGGGACAGGGGCATACCGGGGAGCTGTTTTTT	CASSKGGQGHTGELFF
TRBJ1-6	NA	TRBV18	once	TGTGCCAGCTCTGAGCAGACAGGAGTAAATTCACCCCTCCACTTT	CASSEQTGVNSPLHF
TRBJ1-5	TRBD1	TRBV7-9	few	TGTGCCACCCAACAGGGGGCTAGCAATCAGCCCCAGCATTTT	CATQQGASNQPQHF
TRBJ2-7	TRBD1	TRBV7-9	NA	TGTGCCAGCAGTTCGACAGGGGGCTACGAGCAGTACTTC	CASSSTGGYEQYF
TRBJ1-2	NA	TRBV18	NA	TGTGCCAGCTCAGCGAATTCGGCCTTAGGCGCGGGTGGCTACACCTTC	CASSANSALGAGGYTF
TRBJ1-3	NA	TRBV21-1	once	TGTGCCAGCAGCAAATCTGATGGTTCGGGACAGGGGGCGGTAGGAAACACCATATATTTT	CASSKSDGSGQGAVGNTIYF
TRBJ1-2	TRBD1	TRBV28	NA	TGTGCCAGCGGGACAGGGATTGACTATGGCTACACCTTC	CASGTGIDYGYTF
TRBJ2-7	NA	TRBV6-2/TRBV6-3	few	TGTGCCAGCAGTTACTCTTCAGACGGAGGCTACGAGCAGTACTTC	CASSYSSDGGYEQYF
TRBJ1-5	NA	TRBV7-2	NA	TGTGCCAGCAGCTTAGGGCAGGGCAATCAGCCCCAGCATTTT	CASSLGQGNQPQHF
TRBJ2-3	NA	TRBV2	NA	TGTGCCAGCACCCCTGGGCCGGGGACTAGCACAGATACGCAGTATTTT	CASTPGPGTSTDTQYF
TRBJ1-1	NA	TRBV3-1/TRBV3-2	NA	TGTGCCAGCAGCCTCGGGGTTAACACTGAAGCTTTCTTT	CASSLGVNTEAFF
TRBJ1-2	NA	TRBV28	once	TGTGCCAGCAGTTTGGATAGACTCTATGGCTACACCTTC	CASSLDRLYGYTF
TRBJ1-4	NA	TRBV28	NA	TGTGCCAGCAGTCTAACTGCAACTAATGAAAAACTGTTTTTT	CASSLTATNEKLFF
TRBJ1-6	TRBD1	TRBV19	NA	TGTGCCAGTAGCGTGGGACAGCATAATTCACCCCTCCACTTT	CASSVGQHNSPLHF
TRBJ2-2	TRBD2	TRBV7-2	NA	TGTGCCAGCAGCTTAGTAGGGACTAGCAACACCGGGGAGCTGTTTTTT	CASSLVGTSNTGELFF
TRBJ2-1	TRBD2	TRBV6-1	NA	TGTGCCAGCAGTGAATTAGCGGGGGGGGTCTACAATGAGCAGTTCTTC	CASSELAGGVYNEQFF
TRBJ1-1	NA	TRBV19	NA	TGTGCCAGTAGTTCCCAGAGAAAGCGTACTGAAGCTTTCTTT	CASSSQRKRTEAFF
TRBJ2-2	NA	TRBV6-2/TRBV6-3	NA	TGTGCCAGCAGTAGGGGGACATTCTTTCCCGGGGAGCTGTTTTTT	CASSRGTFFPGELFF
TRBJ1-5	TRBD1	TRBV19	few	TGTGCCAGTAGTATAGGATCCGGGACAGGGATTCAGCCCCAGCATTTT	CASSIGSGTGIQPQHF
TRBJ2-7	NA	TRBV28	NA	TGTGCCAGCAGTTTATCCTCCCTGGCCCTAGCGCAGTACTTC	CASSLSSLALAQYF
TRBJ1-1	TRBD1	TRBV7-2	NA	TGTGCCAGCAGATCCGGGACAGCGAACACTGAAGCTTTCTTT	CASRSGTANTEAFF
TRBJ2-7	NA	TRBV28	few	TGTGCCAGCACAACACAGGGTTACGAGCAGTACTTC	CASTTQGYEQYF
TRBJ2-2	NA	TRBV18	NA	TGTGCCAGCTCACCACTGGCGGTGGCGAACACCGGGGAGCTGTTTTTT	CASSPLAVANTGELFF
TRBJ1-3	TRBD1	TRBV2	NA	TGTGCCAGCACTTCCTGGACAGGGACGGGAAACACCATATATTTT	CASTSWTGTGNTIYF
TRBJ2-7	TRBD2	TRBV4-2	few	TGTGCCAGCAGCCAAGTTACAAGCGGGGGGGCTGGTTCCGGCGAGCAGTACTTC	CASSQVTSGGAGSGEQYF